A single sample is the source of the 7 T cell receptor beta chains below, sequenced in a study of Ad26.COV2.S vaccination and SARS-CoV-2 variants. Treatment indicated: around 19 received Ad26.COV2.S at low or high dose, single or two shots; about five received placebo; per-sample allocation not given. Following the first vaccine or placebo injection, samples were taken on day 63. Sequencing used immunoSEQ multiplex PCR; TCRdb keeps in-frame clones, though not all of them. The sample consists of hundreds of thousands of clones, around 87% of them appearing once. The sample here was peripheral blood, taken in a trial of Ad26.COV2.S vaccine versus placebo. The receptors here all came from a person aged 18 to 65 who received the Ad26.COV2.S COVID-19 vaccine or a placebo.

V and J are TRBV30 and TRBJ1-2, with D hard to call. The V gene lost 3 bases and the J gene lost 0 bases, with 8 bases spanning the gap. The CDR3 sequence is 13 residues long. Germline assignment: CDR1 GTSNPN and CDR2 SVGIG (reference sequence). The CDR3 nucleotides read TGTGCCTGGAGCCCGACTTCTAACTATGGCTACACCTTC. Protein sequence: CAWSPTSNYGYTF.

The chain combines TRBV12-3 or TRBV12-4 with TRBJ2-1; D might be TRBD2 (6 bases). With 5 bases removed from V and 4 bases from J, the gap between germline ends came to 9 bases. This CDR3 contains 13 residues. CDR3 nucleotides: TGTGCCAGCAGTAGGAGGGAATACAATGAGCAGTTCTTC. As protein: CASSRREYNEQFF.

This clone has just one count. The chain has TRBV5-1 and TRBJ2-5, with 8 bases matching TRBD2. With V trimmed by 5 bases and J by 3 bases, 6 bases remained unmatched. The CDR3 extends over 14 amino acids. Germline V gene sequence: CDR1 SGHRS, CDR2 YFSETQ. CDR3 bases: TGCGCCAGCAGTCGCGGGGGGCCAGAAGAGACCCAGTACTTC. This encodes CASSRGGPEETQYF.

This chain joins TRBV2 and TRBJ1-3, with 8 bases matching TRBD1. CDR3 length: 15 amino acids. V gave up 6 bases and J gave up 4 bases; unmatched junction bases: 8. Germline-derived CDR1 and CDR2 are SNHLY and FYNNEI. CDR3 region: CASREIRGPGNTIYF. CDR3 sequence (DNA): TGTGCCAGCAGGGAAATCAGGGGGCCGGGAAACACCATATATTTT.

V gene TRBV29-1 combines with J gene TRBJ2-3; D perhaps matches TRBD2 (5 bases). CDR1 SQVTM and CDR2 ANQGSEA come from the germline V gene. V was pared by 0 bases and J by 0 bases, with 7 bases between. This CDR3 contains 14 residues. In DNA, the CDR3 is TGCAGCGTTGAAGATGAGGGCAGCACAGATACGCAGTATTTT. Translated, it gives CSVEDEGSTDTQYF.

The CDR3 region is CASSLGVNTNYGYTF. The CDR3 DNA is TGCGCCAGCAGCTTGGGGGTGAATACTAACTATGGCTACACCTTC. This chain joins TRBV5-1 and TRBJ1-2; no clear D gene. Deletions cut 0 bases from V and 0 bases from J, with 9 bases between. CDR3 length equals 15 residues. Germline loops: CDR1 SGHRS, CDR2 YFSETQ.

The chain recombines TRBV30 with TRBJ1-5, with a weak D call TRBD1 (5 bases). V lost 0 bases, J lost 6 bases, and 12 bases lay in between. Germline V lookup: CDR1 GTSNPN, CDR2 SVGIG (reference sequence). This CDR3 has 14 amino acids. This CDR3 reads CAWSVTPGGQPQHF. The CDR3 DNA sequence: TGTGCCTGGAGTGTAACCCCCGGGGGTCAGCCCCAGCATTTT.